This paragraph covers one T cell receptor beta chain sequence. Its antigen specificity is not known. No much larger clonotype is one base removed from it; base qualities were not supplied. The data belong to a study of shared clonotypes between healthy human individuals (dated by TCRdb to 2020 to 2021). With regard to the full study: The cohort comprised a couple of women and a few men aged 18 to 49 years. For each donor, CD4 naive and CD4 memory were each run on three plates, CD8 naive on two plates, and CD8 memory on one plate. The study deeply sequenced blood TCR repertoires of several healthy adults to estimate repertoire size and the extent of clonotype sharing between individuals. Different laboratories and diverse techniques were used to prepare libraries and sequence TCR repertoires, to increase sequencing depth and limit assay-specific biases. Per donor, leukapheresis produced somewhere between about 0.8 and 9 billion PBMCs. On the study overall, not on this receptor specifically: Compared with non-shared clonotypes, clonotypes shared by all four sorted-subset donors had higher generation probabilities. Sampling was limited to blood, and TCR repertoires in tissue likely differ from TCR repertoires in blood. Sharing across several donors was observed for about 5% of naive CD4, about 3.2% of naive CD8, about 2.3% of memory CD4, and about 0.4% of memory CD8 clonotypes. Pairwise subsampling indicated that sequencing depth was expected to affect the degree of clonotype sharing among donors. Larger estimated clonotype richness was generally found for naive subsets than for memory subsets. The genetic and exposure-history diversity represented was limited by the small number of donors. Rarefaction of sorted-subset datasets indicated incomplete sequencing despite the large sequencing depth.

Using the deep immunoSEQ assay, TCR CDR3 regions were amplified from genomic DNA by multiplex PCR. For each cell subset, the extracted genomic DNA was distributed evenly across all wells of several immunoSEQ 96-well plates, and each plate served as one replicate. For sorted subsets, 200 to 250 ng of genomic DNA, equivalent to some 30,000 T cell genomes, went into each replicate PCR. Purified libraries were measured with a Qubit 3.0 fluorometer, size-checked on a Bioanalyzer 2100, and measured again with the KAPA Library Quantification kit. Every immunoSEQ 96-well plate was sequenced on a separate single-read 150-cycle Illumina NextSeq 550 flow cell. The study's processing was this. The immunoSEQ output contained only junctional sequences without quality scores, so filtering could not match that applied to full-length reads. Sequences were annotated with PyIR, a Python wrapper for IgBLAST v1.9, and V/J genes and CDR3 were assigned using IMGT germline references. Reads with weak V/J assignments (E-value above 1e-6), missing CDR3, stop codons, out-of-frame junctions, or ambiguous translated residues were removed. V3J clonotypes were defined as sequences sharing the same inferred V gene, J gene, and CDR3 amino acid sequence. The percentage overlap between two repertoires was calculated by dividing the number of shared unique clonotypes by the size of the smaller repertoire. Richness of each repertoire was evaluated using RTK rarefaction, the Chao1 estimator, and Recon v2.1 estimates of unobserved clonotypes. Generation probabilities for all TCRbeta clonotypes obtained by the gDNA method from a few donors were computed using OLGA. TCRdb took over this immuneACCESS table, retaining in-frame rearrangements with V and J assigned. Such tables are incomplete; in checked studies, under half of the missing clones stem from an unresolved V gene, and the remainder is unexplained. That table gives V, J and clone size, and the DNA gave D and trimming. The sample records about 2.3 million clones, approximately 93% of which are singletons. About 0.39% of the sample belongs to the ten largest clones.

Healthy HIV-negative adults with no recently reported acute infections or vaccinations were included as donors. Every donor was a Caucasian adult living in Nashville, Tennessee, USA. CD4+ T cells were enriched by magnetic negative selection; naive cells were then positively selected on CD45RA, and the negative fraction formed the memory subset. After blood collection by leukapheresis, PBMCs were isolated using Ficoll-Histopaque density gradient centrifugation and then cryopreserved in the vapor phase of liquid nitrogen. Analytical flow cytometry was used to check the purity and quantity of every magnetically sorted T cell population. Genomic DNA was isolated from each sorted fraction and quantified by UV absorbance on a Nanodrop 2000c. The V end gives up 2 bases and the J end 5 bases, leaving 2 bases in the junction not matched to a gene. The germline V gene (reference sequence) specifies MNHEY as CDR1 and SMNVEV as CDR2. Including the terminal cysteine and phenylalanine, the CDR3 comprises 14 residues. Solely the CDR3 DNA is kept, with 42 bases framed from the first base.

The sequence came from a young man in good health. Some clones in this sample may be carry-over from other donors' samples. This receptor chain uses TRBV27 and TRBJ1-4, with 7 middle bases fitting TRBD1. Input material: naive CD4+ T cells from PBMCs. The cell subset or site label, as the study defines it: CD45RA+ positively selected. The CDR3 in this case is CASSLPGQNEKLFF. The DNA sequence follows: TGTGCCAGCAGTTTACCGGGACAGAATGAAAAACTGTTTTTT.